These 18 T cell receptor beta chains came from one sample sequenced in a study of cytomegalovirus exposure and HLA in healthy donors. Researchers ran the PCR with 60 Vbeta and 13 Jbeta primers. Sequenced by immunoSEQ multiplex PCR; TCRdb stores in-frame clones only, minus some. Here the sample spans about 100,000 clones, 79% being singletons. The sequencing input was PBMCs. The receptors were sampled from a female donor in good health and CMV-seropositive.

CDR3 DNA sequence: TGTGCCAGCAGCGTAGATCCAGGGGGCATAGACACTGAAGCTTTCTTT. This gives the protein CASSVDPGGIDTEAFF. The rearrangement joins TRBV9 to TRBJ1-1, with 8 nucleotides matching TRBD1. From germline, CDR1 is SGDLS and CDR2 YYNGEE. There are 16 residues in the CDR3. Trimming removed 0 bases from V and 3 bases from J; junction bases left unmatched: 7.

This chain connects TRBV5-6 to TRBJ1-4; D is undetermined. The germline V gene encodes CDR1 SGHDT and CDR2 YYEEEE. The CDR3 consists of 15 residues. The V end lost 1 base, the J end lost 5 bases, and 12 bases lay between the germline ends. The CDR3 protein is CASSLFTTGNEKLFF. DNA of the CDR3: TGTGCCAGCAGCTTGTTTACGACGGGGAATGAAAAACTGTTTTTT.

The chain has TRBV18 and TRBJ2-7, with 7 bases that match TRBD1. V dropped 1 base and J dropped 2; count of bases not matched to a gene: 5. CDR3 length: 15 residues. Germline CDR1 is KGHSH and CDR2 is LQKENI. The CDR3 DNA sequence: TGTGCCAGCTCACCACGACAGGGTTCCCCCTACGAGCAGTACTTC. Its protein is CASSPRQGSPYEQYF.

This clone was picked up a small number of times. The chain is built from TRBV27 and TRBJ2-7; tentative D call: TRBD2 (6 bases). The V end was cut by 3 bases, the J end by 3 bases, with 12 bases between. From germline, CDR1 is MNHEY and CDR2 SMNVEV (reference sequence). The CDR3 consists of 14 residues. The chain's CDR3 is CASSLWGDIYEQYF. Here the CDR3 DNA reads TGTGCCAGCAGTTTGTGGGGGGATATCTACGAGCAGTACTTC.

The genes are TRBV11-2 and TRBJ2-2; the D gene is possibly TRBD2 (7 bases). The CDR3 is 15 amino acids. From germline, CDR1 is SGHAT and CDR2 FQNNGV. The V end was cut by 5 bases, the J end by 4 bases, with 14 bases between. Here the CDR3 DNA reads TGTGCCAGCAGCCCACGGAGGGGGGGCACCGGGGAGCTGTTTTTT. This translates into CASSPRRGGTGELFF. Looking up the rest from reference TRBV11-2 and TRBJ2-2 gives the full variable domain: EAGVAQSPRYKIIEKRQSVAFWCNPISGHATLYWYQQILGQGPKLLIQFQNNGVVDDSQLPKDRFSAERLKGVDSTLKIQPAKLEDSAVYLCASSPRRGGTGELFFGEGSRLTVL.

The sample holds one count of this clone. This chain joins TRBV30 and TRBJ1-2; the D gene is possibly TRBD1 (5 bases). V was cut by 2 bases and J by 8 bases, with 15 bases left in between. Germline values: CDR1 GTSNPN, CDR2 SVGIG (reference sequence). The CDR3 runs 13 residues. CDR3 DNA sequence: TGTGCCTGGAGTAACAGACAGCAAGGGGGCTACACCTTC. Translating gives CAWSNRQQGGYTF.

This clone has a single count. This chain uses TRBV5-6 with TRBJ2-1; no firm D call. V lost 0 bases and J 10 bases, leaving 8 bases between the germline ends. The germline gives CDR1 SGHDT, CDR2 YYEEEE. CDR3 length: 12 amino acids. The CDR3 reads CASSLDSSEQFF. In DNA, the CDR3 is TGTGCCAGCAGCTTGGATTCGTCGGAGCAGTTCTTC.

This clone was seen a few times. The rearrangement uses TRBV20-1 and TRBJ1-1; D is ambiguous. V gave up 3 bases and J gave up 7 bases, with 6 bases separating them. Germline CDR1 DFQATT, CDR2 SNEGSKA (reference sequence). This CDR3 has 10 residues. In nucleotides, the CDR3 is TGCAGTGCTAGTAGCGTTGAAGCTTTCTTT. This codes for CSASSVEAFF.

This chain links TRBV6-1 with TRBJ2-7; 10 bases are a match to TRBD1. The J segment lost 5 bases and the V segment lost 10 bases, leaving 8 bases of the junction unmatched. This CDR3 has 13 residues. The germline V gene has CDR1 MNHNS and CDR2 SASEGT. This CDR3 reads CATLGTGVHEQYF. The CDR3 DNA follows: TGTGCCACCCTGGGGACAGGGGTCCACGAGCAGTACTTC.

Written as DNA, the CDR3 is TGTGCCAGCAGCCCTGGGACAGGGTATAGCGGGAACACTGAAGCTTTCTTT. Its translation is CASSPGTGYSGNTEAFF. The chain employs TRBV5-6 and TRBJ1-1; 9 nucleotides agree with TRBD1. This CDR3 is 17 amino acids long. V lost 4 bases, J lost 1 base, and 11 bases stayed unmatched. From germline, CDR1 is SGHDT and CDR2 YYEEEE.

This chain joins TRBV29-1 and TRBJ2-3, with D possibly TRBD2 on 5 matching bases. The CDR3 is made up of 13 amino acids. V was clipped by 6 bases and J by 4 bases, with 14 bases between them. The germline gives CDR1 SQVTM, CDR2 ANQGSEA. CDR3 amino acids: CSVRGDGADTQYF. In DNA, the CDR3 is TGCAGCGTCCGGGGAGACGGTGCAGATACGCAGTATTTT.

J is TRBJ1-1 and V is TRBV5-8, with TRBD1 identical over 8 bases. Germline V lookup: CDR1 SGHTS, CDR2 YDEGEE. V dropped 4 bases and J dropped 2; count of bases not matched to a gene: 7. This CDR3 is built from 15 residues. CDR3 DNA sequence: TGTGCCAGCAGCCGGAGACAGGGGATCAACACTGAAGCTTTCTTT. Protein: CASSRRQGINTEAFF.

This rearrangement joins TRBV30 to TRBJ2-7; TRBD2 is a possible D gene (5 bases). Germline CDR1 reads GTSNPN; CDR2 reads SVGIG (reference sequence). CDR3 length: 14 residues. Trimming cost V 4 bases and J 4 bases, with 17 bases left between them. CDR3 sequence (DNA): TGTGCCTGGACCCCAATGGCGGGCCTGTACGAGCAGTACTTC. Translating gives CAWTPMAGLYEQYF.

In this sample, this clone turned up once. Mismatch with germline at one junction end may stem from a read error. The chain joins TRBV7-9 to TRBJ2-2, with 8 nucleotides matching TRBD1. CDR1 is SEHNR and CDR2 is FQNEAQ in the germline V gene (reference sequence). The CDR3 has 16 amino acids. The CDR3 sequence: CSSSSLGQGSTGELFF. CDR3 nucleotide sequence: TGTTCCAGCAGCTCTCTCGGACAGGGCTCCACCGGGGAGCTGTTTTTT.

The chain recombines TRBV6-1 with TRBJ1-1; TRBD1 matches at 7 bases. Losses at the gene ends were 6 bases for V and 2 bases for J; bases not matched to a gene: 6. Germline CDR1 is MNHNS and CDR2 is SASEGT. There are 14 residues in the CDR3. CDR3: CASRTQGSNTEAFF. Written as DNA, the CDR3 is TGTGCCAGCAGAACACAGGGGTCCAACACTGAAGCTTTCTTT.

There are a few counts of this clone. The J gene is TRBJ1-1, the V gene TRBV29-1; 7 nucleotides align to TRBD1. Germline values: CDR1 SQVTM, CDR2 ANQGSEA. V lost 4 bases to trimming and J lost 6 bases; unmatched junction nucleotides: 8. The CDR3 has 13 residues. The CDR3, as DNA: TGCAGCGTTGTTGGGCCGCAGGGGGCTGAAGCTTTCTTT. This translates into CSVVGPQGAEAFF.

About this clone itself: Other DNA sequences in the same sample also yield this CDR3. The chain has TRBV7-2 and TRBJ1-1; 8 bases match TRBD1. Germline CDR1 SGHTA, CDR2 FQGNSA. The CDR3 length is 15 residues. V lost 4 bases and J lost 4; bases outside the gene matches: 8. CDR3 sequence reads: CASSSIITGGTEAFF. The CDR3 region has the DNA TGTGCCAGCAGCTCAATTATAACAGGGGGCACTGAAGCTTTCTTT.

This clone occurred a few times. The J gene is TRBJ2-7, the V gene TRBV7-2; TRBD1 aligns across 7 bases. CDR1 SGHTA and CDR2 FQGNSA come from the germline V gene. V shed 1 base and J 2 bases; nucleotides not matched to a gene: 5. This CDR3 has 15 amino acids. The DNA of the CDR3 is TGTGCCAGCAGCTTAGGACAGGGACCCACCTACGAGCAGTACTTC. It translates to CASSLGQGPTYEQYF.